This T cell receptor beta chain was observed in a study of T cell responses to AZD1222 COVID-19 vaccine. Overall study context: Pooling was applied to second doses at about 4 or about 12 weeks.

Worth noting for this clone: No antigen is known for it.

TCRdb keeps only in-frame clones here, not all; method: immunoSEQ multiplex PCR. The table shows under 110,000 clones, with approximately 90% occurring only once. This CDR3 has 18 residues. Germline values: CDR1 MGHRA, CDR2 YSYEKL. The germline V and J ends were trimmed by 3 bases and 3 bases, with 18 bases remaining between them. Whole-study results and caveats: It was only after the peak T cell response that any repertoires were sampled. Along spike, vaccine-associated CD4 TCRs were found throughout, with dominance at 160-218 and 743-854. Vaccination with two AZD1222 doses was followed by a rise in Spike-specific TCR breadth and depth.

The receptor was isolated from an adult in good health. The rearrangement joins TRBV4-1 to TRBJ1-6, with a possible D match to TRBD1 (5 bases). The sequencing here drew on peripheral blood, taken on day 0 of AZD1222 vaccination. CDR3: CASSHPRERGDYNSPLHF. The DNA for the CDR3 is TGCGCCAGCAGCCATCCCAGGGAGCGGGGCGACTATAATTCACCCCTCCACTTT.